This T cell receptor beta chain was retrieved from a study of blood T cell repertoires in COVID-19. Study summary: Spain, Italy and the United States supplied samples that represented acute and convalescent COVID-19. Nucleic acid was either cDNA or gDNA, and it came from T cells, B-cell-depleted T cells, or PBMCs.

Original processing notes: Cell counts per sample came from amplifying reference gene primers. This table comes from immunoSEQ multiplex PCR, and its TCRdb copy is limited to in-frame clones, with some not included. V and J calls and clone size are those listed in that table; D and trimming were worked out from the DNA. The data hold 120,000 or so clones, with around 91% observed a single time. Germline CDR1 KGHSH, CDR2 LQKENI. This CDR3 is built from 14 residues. V was cut by 0 bases and J by 8 bases, with 10 bases left in between. The sample taken for sequencing was peripheral blood. This chain joins TRBV18 and TRBJ1-4; D possibly corresponds to TRBD1 (5 bases). This sequence originates from a man between 65 and 79 years old with active or convalescent COVID-19. In DNA form, the CDR3 reads TGTGCCAGCTCACCACCGGGGCAGCGAGAAAAACTGTTTTTT. Amino acids: CASSPPGQREKLFF.